The rows below give T cell receptor beta chains drawn from one sample of a study of blood T cells in healthy people across ages. TCRdb re-called the 5' RACE reads with MiXCR, one entry per CDR3 protein. The profile shows around 870,000 distinct CDR3 sequences, 29% of them singletons. The material sequenced was blood. These receptors were obtained from an elderly woman in good health. Both conserved end residues are part of each CDR3. A D gene is named only where the DNA matches it firmly. Size tells how often a clone was seen (once, few, many) or the class of an expanded clone, and some rows leave it out.

j_call v_call d_call clone_size cdr3_aa cdr3_nt
TRBJ2-3 TRBV20-1 - many CSAKTPRTPLQYF TGCAGTGCTAAAACCCCCAGGACCCCGCTGCAGTATTTT
TRBJ2-1 TRBV12-3/TRBV12-4 - few CASSPGTRGPWNEQFF TGTGCCAGCAGTCCTGGGACCAGGGGCCCATGGAATGAGCAGTTCTTC
TRBJ2-5 TRBV10-1 - - CASSESTAGPQYF TGCGCCAGCAGTGAGTCGACGGCCGGGCCCCAGTACTTC
TRBJ2-3 TRBV21-1 - few CASSKKGEAGVTRTDTQYF TGTGCCAGCAGCAAAAAGGGGGAGGCAGGCGTGACCCGCACAGATACGCAGTATTTT
TRBJ1-5 TRBV12-3/TRBV12-4 - - CASSLGVPNQPQHF TGTGCCAGCAGTTTAGGGGTTCCCAATCAGCCCCAGCATTTT
TRBJ2-5 TRBV2 TRBD1 few CASSVRQGARETQYF TGTGCCAGCAGTGTTAGACAGGGGGCTAGGGAGACCCAGTACTTC
TRBJ1-1 TRBV6-1 - - CASRESPTGNTEAFF TGTGCCAGCAGGGAATCTCCTACAGGGAACACTGAAGCTTTCTTT
TRBJ1-1 TRBV9 - many CASSVRVSATEAFF TGTGCCAGCAGCGTAAGGGTCTCAGCCACTGAAGCTTTCTTT
TRBJ2-1 TRBV5-4 TRBD1 - CASSLVGQGSSEQFF TGTGCCAGCAGCTTGGTAGGACAGGGGTCGAGTGAGCAGTTCTTC
TRBJ1-5 TRBV19 - - CASSIVRHNQPQHF TGTGCCAGTAGTATAGTTAGGCACAATCAGCCCCAGCATTTT
TRBJ2-3 TRBV5-5 TRBD2 many CASSLPASGGTDTQYF TGTGCCAGCAGCTTACCGGCTAGCGGGGGGACAGATACGCAGTATTTT
TRBJ2-7 TRBV5-6 - - CASSLDRVHDEQYF TGTGCCAGCAGCTTGGACAGGGTTCACGACGAGCAGTACTTC
TRBJ1-2 TRBV7-2 TRBD1 many CASSFLNLGTGGAGYTF TGTGCCAGCAGCTTCCTGAACCTTGGGACAGGGGGAGCTGGCTACACCTTC
TRBJ1-1 TRBV6-5 - - CASINRDHTEAFF TGTGCCAGCATAAACAGGGACCACACTGAAGCTTTCTTT
TRBJ2-1 TRBV6-1 - - CASSGLADNEQFF TGTGCCAGCAGTGGTCTTGCGGACAATGAGCAGTTCTTC
TRBJ2-1 TRBV30 - - CAWSTRTLSSYNEQFF TGTGCCTGGTCAACTCGGACTCTGAGCTCCTACAATGAGCAGTTCTTC
TRBJ2-3 TRBV30 - - CAWNAGHPGSDTQYF TGTGCCTGGAATGCGGGGCACCCGGGGTCAGATACGCAGTATTTT
TRBJ1-5 TRBV6-5 TRBD1 - CASSKDRALNQPQHF TGTGCCAGCAGCAAGGACAGGGCGCTCAATCAGCCCCAGCATTTT
TRBJ1-6 TRBV19 - many CASSIRDGISPLHF TGTGCCAGTAGTATCCGGGACGGAATTTCGCCCCTCCACTTT
TRBJ2-4 TRBV7-3 TRBD1 - CASSPTGPRGNIQYF TGTGCCAGCAGCCCGACAGGGCCCCGCGGGAACATTCAGTACTTC
TRBJ2-7 TRBV12-3/TRBV12-4 - - CASSLGIGVEQYF TGTGCCAGCAGTTTAGGTATTGGGGTCGAGCAGTACTTC
TRBJ2-3 TRBV30 TRBD2 - CAWSLLAAATDTQYF TGTGCCTGGAGCCTACTAGCGGCGGCGACAGATACGCAGTATTTT
TRBJ1-4 TRBV10-3 TRBD1 - CAISERSGQGGEKRFF TGTGCCATCAGTGAGCGCTCGGGACAGGGCGGTGAAAAACGGTTTTTT
TRBJ1-1 TRBV20-1 TRBD1 few CSAEGVDRVTEAFF TGCAGTGCCGAAGGGGTGGACAGGGTCACTGAAGCTTTCTTT
TRBJ1-2 TRBV7-2 TRBD1 many CASSSQGRSNYGYTF TGTGCCAGCAGTTCACAGGGGCGGTCTAACTATGGCTACACCTTC
TRBJ1-6 TRBV6-5 - many CASSYRTENSPLHF TGTGCCAGCAGTTACCGAACGGAGAATTCACCCCTCCACTTT